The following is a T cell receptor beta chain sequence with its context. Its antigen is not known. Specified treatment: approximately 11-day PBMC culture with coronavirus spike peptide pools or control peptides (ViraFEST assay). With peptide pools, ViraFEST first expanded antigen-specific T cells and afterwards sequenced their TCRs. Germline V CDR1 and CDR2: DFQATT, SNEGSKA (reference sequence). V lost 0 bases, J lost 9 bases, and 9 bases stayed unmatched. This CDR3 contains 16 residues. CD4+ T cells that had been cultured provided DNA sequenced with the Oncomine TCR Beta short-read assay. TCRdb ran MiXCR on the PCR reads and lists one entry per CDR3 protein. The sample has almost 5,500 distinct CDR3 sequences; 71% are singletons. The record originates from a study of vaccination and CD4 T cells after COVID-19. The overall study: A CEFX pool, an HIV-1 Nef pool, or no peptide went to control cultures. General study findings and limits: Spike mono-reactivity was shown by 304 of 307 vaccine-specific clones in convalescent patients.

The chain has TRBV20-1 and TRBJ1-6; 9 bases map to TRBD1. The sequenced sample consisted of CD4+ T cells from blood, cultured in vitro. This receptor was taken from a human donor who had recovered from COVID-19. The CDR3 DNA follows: TGCAGTGCTAGAGATCTAGGTACAGGGGGCTCTTCACCCCTCCACTTT. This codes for CSARDLGTGGSSPLHF.